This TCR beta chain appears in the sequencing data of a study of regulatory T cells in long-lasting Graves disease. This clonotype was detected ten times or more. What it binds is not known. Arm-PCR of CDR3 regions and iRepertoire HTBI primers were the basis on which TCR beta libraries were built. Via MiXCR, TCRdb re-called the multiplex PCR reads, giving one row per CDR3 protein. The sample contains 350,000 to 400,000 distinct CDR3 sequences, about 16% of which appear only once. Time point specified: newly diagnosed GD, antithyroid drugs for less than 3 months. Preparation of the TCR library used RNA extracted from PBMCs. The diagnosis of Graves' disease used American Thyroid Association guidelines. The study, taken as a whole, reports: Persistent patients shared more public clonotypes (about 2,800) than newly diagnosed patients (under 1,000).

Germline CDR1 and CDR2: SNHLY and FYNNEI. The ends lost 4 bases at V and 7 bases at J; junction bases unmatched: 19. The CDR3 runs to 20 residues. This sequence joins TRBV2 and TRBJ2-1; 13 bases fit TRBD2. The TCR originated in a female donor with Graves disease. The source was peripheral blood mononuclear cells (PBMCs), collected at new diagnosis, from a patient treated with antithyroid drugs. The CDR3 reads CASSAGLAGDWWSSENEQFF. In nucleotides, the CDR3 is TGTGCCAGCAGTGCTGGACTAGCGGGAGATTGGTGGTCTTCAGAGAATGAGCAGTTCTTC. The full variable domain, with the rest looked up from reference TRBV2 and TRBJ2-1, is EPEVTQTPSHQVTQMGQEVILRCVPISNHLYFYWYRQILGQKVEFLVSFYNNEISEKSEIFDDQFSVERPDGSNFTLKIRSTKLEDSAMYFCASSAGLAGDWWSSENEQFFGPGTRLTVL.